These T cell receptor beta chains were read from a single sample in a study of OX40 agonist ivuxolimab in advanced cancers. Repertoires were generated with immunoSEQ multiplex PCR, while TCRdb's copy carries only in-frame clones and drops some. Among 57,000 or so clones listed, about 94% were seen once. Source: CD4+ or CD8+ T cells sorted from blood, taken in a trial of the OX40 agonist ivuxolimab. The receptors stem from an adult with an advanced solid tumor such as melanoma, head and neck, liver or kidney cancer. Each CDR3 is given with its conserved first and last residue. D genes are given only for firm matches. Size tells how often a clone was seen (once, few, many) or the class of an expanded clone, and some rows leave it out.

abundance	j_gene	d_gene	v_gene	CDR3nt	CDR3aa
.	TRBJ2-1	.	TRBV28	TGTGCCAGCAGACCCGGGTTGGACTCCCCCTACAATGAGCAGTTCTTC	CASRPGLDSPYNEQFF
.	TRBJ2-7	.	TRBV29-1	TGCAGCGTCTACCACTCCTACGAGCAGTACTTC	CSVYHSYEQYF
once	TRBJ2-1	TRBD2	TRBV4-3	TGCGCCAGCAGCCACGAGAGCGGGAGGGTAAGGGATGAGCAGTTCTTC	CASSHESGRVRDEQFF
.	TRBJ2-2	.	TRBV12-5	TGTGCTAGTGGTTTACAGGGCGACTACACCGGGGAGCTGTTTTTT	CASGLQGDYTGELFF
.	TRBJ1-1	.	TRBV27	TGTGCCAGCAGTTTGGGGTCGGGGTACACTGAAGCTTTCTTT	CASSLGSGYTEAFF
.	TRBJ2-7	.	TRBV4-3	TGCGCCAGCAGCCAAGATGTAGCCGGCTACGAGCAGTACTTC	CASSQDVAGYEQYF
.	TRBJ2-5	TRBD1	TRBV14	TGTGCCAGCAGCCAACCGAGGGGGCTAGAGACCCAGTACTTC	CASSQPRGLETQYF
.	TRBJ2-7	TRBD2	TRBV6-5	TGTGCCAGCAGCAGTTTAGCGGGCTCCTACGAGCAGTACTTC	CASSSLAGSYEQYF
.	TRBJ2-2	.	TRBV9	TGTGCCAGCAGCGTAGATAACACCGGGGAGCTGTTTTTT	CASSVDNTGELFF
once	TRBJ1-1	.	TRBV18	TGTGCCAGCTCACCACCGGGCACTGAAGCTTTCTTT	CASSPPGTEAFF
.	TRBJ2-3	TRBD1	TRBV29-1	TGCAGCGCGCTCTCAAGGACAGGGGCCGATACGCAGTATTTT	CSALSRTGADTQYF
.	TRBJ2-1	.	TRBV4-3	TGCGCCAGCAGCCAAGATGGGACTTCGTACAATGAGCAGTTCTTC	CASSQDGTSYNEQFF
.	TRBJ2-1	.	TRBV28	TGTGCCAGCAGTGCACTTAGGGACCAGGTACAGGAGCAGTTCTTC	CASSALRDQVQEQFF